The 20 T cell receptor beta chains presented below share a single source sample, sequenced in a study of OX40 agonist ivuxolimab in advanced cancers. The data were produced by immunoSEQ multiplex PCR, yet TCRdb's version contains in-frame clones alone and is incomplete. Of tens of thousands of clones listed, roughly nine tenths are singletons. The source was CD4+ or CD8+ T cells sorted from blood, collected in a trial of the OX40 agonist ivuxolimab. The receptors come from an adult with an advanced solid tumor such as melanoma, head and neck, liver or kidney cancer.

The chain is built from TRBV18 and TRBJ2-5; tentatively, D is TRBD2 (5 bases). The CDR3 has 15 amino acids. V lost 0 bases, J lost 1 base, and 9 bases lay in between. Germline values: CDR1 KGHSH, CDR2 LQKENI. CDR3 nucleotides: TGTGCCAGCTCACCACCCGCTAGCAGCCAAGAGACCCAGTACTTC. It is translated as CASSPPASSQETQYF. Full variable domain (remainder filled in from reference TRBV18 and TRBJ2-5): NAGVMQNPRHLVRRRGQEARLRCSPMKGHSHVYWYRQLPEEGLKFMVYLQKENIIDESGMPKERFSAEFPKEGPSILRIQQVVRGDSAAYFCASSPPASSQETQYFGPGTRLLVL.

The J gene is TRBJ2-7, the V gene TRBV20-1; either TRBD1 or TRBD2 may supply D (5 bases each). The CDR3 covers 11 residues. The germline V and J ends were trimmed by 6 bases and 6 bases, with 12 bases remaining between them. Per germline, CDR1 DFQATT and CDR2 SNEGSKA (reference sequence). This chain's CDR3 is CSAGTLSEQYF. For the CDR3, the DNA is TGCAGTGCCGGGACCCTAAGCGAGCAGTACTTC.

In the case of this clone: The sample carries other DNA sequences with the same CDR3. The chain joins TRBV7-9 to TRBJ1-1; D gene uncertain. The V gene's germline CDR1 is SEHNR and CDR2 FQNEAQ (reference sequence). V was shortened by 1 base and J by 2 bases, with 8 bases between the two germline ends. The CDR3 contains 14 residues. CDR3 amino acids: CASSLGTGNTEAFF. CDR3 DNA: TGTGCCAGCAGCTTAGGGACCGGAAACACTGAAGCTTTCTTT.

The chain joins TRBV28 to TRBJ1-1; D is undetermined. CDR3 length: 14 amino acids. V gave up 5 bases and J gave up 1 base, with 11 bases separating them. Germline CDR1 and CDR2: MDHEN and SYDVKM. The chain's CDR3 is CASSPHSGNTEAFF. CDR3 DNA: TGTGCCAGCAGTCCTCATAGTGGGAACACTGAAGCTTTCTTT.

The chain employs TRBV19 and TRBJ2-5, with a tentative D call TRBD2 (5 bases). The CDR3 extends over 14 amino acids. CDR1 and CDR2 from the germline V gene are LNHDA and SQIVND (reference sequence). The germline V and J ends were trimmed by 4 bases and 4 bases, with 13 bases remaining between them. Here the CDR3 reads CASSTLGGGETQYF. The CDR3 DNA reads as TGTGCCAGTAGTACCCTCGGCGGAGGAGAGACCCAGTACTTC.

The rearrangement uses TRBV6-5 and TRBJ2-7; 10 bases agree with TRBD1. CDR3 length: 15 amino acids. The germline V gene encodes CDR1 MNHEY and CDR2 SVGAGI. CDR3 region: CATGDPGTGAGEQYF. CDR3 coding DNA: TGTGCAACAGGGGACCCGGGGACAGGGGCAGGAGAGCAGTACTTC.

In nucleotides, the CDR3 is TGTGCCAGCAGTGAAAATGTGGGAGGCTTCTCCTACAATGAGCAGTTCTTC. Protein sequence: CASSENVGGFSYNEQFF. V usage is TRBV2 and J usage is TRBJ2-1; D is perhaps TRBD2 (6 bases). This CDR3 is built from 17 residues. The ends were cut back, 2 bases at V and 0 bases at J, with 14 bases in the middle. Germline values: CDR1 SNHLY, CDR2 FYNNEI.

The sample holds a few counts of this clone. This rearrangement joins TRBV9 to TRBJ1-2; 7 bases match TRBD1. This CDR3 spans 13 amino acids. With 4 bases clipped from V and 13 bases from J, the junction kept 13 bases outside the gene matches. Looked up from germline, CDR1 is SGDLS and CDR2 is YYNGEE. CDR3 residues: CASSPQGGARFTF. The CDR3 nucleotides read TGTGCCAGCAGCCCCCAGGGGGGGGCCCGCTTCACCTTC.

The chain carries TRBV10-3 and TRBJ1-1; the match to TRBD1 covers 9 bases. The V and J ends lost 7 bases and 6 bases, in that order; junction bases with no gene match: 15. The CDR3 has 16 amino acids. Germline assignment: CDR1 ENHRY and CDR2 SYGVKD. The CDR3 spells CAINQRGRQGGAEAFF. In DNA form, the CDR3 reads TGTGCCATCAACCAGAGGGGCCGACAGGGGGGGGCTGAAGCTTTCTTT.

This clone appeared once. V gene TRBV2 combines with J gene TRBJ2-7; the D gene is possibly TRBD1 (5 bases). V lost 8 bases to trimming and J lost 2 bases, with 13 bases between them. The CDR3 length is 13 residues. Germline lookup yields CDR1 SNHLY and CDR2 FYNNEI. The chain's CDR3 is CASESDNTYEQYF. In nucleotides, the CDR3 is TGTGCCAGCGAGTCGGACAACACCTACGAGCAGTACTTC.

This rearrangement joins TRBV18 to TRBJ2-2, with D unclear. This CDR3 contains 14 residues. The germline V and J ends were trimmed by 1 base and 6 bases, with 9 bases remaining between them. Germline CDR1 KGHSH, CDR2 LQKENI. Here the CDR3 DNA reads TGTGCCAGCTCACCACTAGAGTTCTCCGGGGAGCTGTTTTTT. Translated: CASSPLEFSGELFF.

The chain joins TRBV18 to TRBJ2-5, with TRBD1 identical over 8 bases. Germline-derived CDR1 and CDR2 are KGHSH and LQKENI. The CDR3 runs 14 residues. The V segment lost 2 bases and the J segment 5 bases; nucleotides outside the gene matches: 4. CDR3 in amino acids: CASSPGRGLETQYF. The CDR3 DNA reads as TGTGCCAGCTCACCAGGCAGGGGGCTTGAGACCCAGTACTTC.

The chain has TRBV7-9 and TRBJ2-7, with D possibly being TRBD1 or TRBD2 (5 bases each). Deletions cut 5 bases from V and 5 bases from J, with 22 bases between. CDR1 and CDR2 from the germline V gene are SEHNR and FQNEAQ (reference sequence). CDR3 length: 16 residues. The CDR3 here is CASSLRDGFRPHEQYF. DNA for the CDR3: TGTGCCAGCAGCCTACGGGACGGATTCCGCCCTCACGAGCAGTACTTC.

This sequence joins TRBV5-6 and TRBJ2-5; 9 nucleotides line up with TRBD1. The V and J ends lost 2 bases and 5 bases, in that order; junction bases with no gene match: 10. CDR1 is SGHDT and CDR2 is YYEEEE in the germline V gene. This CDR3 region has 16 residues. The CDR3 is CASSLSPGTGSETQYF. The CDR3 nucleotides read TGTGCCAGCAGCTTAAGTCCCGGGACAGGGTCCGAGACCCAGTACTTC.

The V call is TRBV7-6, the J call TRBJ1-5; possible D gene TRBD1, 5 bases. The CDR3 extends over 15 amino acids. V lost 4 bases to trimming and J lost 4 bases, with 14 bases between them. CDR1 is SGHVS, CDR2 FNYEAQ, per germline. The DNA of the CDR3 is TGTGCCAGCAGCTCGCAAGGGACGGGGAATCAGCCCCAGCATTTT. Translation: CASSSQGTGNQPQHF.

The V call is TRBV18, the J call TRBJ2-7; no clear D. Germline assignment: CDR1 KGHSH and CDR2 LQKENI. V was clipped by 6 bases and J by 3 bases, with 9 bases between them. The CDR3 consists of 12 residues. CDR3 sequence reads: CASSSTSYEQYF. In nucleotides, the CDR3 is TGTGCCAGCTCTTCGACCAGCTACGAGCAGTACTTC.

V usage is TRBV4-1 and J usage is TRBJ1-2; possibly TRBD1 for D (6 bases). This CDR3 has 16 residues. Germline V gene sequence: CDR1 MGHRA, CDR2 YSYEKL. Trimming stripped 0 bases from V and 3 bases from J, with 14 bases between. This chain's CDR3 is CASSQEVLGADYGYTF. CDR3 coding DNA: TGCGCCAGCAGCCAAGAAGTATTGGGGGCGGACTATGGCTACACCTTC.

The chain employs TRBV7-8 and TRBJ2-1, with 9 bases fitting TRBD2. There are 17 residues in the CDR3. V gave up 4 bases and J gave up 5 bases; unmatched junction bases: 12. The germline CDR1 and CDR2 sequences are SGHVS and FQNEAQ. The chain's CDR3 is CASSSLAGVPRNNEQFF. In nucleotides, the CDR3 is TGTGCCAGCAGCTCCTTAGCGGGAGTGCCAAGAAACAATGAGCAGTTCTTC.

The CDR3 nucleotides read TGTGCCAGCAGTTTAACGGGGGGCAGGGGACAGGGGCCTGGAAACACCATATATTTT. It yields the protein CASSLTGGRGQGPGNTIYF. This chain uses TRBV27 with TRBJ1-3, with 10 bases matching TRBD1. The CDR3 extends over 19 amino acids. CDR1 is MNHEY and CDR2 is SMNVEV in the germline V gene (reference sequence). V shed 2 bases and J 2 bases; nucleotides not matched to a gene: 12.

The CDR3 here is CASSLSGSGRAAGELFF. In DNA, the CDR3 is TGTGCCAGCAGTTTATCGGGCAGCGGGAGGGCGGCCGGGGAGCTGTTTTTT. V gene TRBV27 combines with J gene TRBJ2-2; 10 bases match TRBD2. V trimming: 0 bases; J trimming: 6 bases; junction bases outside the gene matches: 7. CDR1 MNHEY and CDR2 SMNVEV come from the germline V gene (reference sequence). The CDR3 is 17 residues long.